By share, the clone carrying this TCR beta chain counts as medium-sized. Its target is not known. Each sample had two DNA replicates, 0.5 ug blood or about 1.5 ug tissue. TCRdb's copy holds only in-frame clones and misses some; the assay was immunoSEQ multiplex PCR. The sample records 9,500 to 11,000 clones, around 70% being singletons. The data belong to a study of early stage breast cancer tumors. Turning to the study itself: ER+/PR+/HER2- status applied to about 80% of the 16 invasive breast tumors.

Study-level results: Most shared enriched TCRB sequences were commonly generated ones.

Material for sequencing was breast tumor tissue. The sequence derives from a person aged 40 to 49 with breast cancer.

CDR3 protein: CASSFLAGSYNEQFF. CDR3 coding DNA: TGTGCCAGCAGCTTCTTAGCCGGGAGCTACAATGAGCAGTTCTTC. The chain recombines TRBV7-6 with TRBJ2-1; maybe TRBD2 (6 bases). The V end was cut by 3 bases, the J end by 3 bases, with 12 bases between. CDR1 is SGHVS, CDR2 FNYEAQ, per germline. The CDR3 length is 15 residues.